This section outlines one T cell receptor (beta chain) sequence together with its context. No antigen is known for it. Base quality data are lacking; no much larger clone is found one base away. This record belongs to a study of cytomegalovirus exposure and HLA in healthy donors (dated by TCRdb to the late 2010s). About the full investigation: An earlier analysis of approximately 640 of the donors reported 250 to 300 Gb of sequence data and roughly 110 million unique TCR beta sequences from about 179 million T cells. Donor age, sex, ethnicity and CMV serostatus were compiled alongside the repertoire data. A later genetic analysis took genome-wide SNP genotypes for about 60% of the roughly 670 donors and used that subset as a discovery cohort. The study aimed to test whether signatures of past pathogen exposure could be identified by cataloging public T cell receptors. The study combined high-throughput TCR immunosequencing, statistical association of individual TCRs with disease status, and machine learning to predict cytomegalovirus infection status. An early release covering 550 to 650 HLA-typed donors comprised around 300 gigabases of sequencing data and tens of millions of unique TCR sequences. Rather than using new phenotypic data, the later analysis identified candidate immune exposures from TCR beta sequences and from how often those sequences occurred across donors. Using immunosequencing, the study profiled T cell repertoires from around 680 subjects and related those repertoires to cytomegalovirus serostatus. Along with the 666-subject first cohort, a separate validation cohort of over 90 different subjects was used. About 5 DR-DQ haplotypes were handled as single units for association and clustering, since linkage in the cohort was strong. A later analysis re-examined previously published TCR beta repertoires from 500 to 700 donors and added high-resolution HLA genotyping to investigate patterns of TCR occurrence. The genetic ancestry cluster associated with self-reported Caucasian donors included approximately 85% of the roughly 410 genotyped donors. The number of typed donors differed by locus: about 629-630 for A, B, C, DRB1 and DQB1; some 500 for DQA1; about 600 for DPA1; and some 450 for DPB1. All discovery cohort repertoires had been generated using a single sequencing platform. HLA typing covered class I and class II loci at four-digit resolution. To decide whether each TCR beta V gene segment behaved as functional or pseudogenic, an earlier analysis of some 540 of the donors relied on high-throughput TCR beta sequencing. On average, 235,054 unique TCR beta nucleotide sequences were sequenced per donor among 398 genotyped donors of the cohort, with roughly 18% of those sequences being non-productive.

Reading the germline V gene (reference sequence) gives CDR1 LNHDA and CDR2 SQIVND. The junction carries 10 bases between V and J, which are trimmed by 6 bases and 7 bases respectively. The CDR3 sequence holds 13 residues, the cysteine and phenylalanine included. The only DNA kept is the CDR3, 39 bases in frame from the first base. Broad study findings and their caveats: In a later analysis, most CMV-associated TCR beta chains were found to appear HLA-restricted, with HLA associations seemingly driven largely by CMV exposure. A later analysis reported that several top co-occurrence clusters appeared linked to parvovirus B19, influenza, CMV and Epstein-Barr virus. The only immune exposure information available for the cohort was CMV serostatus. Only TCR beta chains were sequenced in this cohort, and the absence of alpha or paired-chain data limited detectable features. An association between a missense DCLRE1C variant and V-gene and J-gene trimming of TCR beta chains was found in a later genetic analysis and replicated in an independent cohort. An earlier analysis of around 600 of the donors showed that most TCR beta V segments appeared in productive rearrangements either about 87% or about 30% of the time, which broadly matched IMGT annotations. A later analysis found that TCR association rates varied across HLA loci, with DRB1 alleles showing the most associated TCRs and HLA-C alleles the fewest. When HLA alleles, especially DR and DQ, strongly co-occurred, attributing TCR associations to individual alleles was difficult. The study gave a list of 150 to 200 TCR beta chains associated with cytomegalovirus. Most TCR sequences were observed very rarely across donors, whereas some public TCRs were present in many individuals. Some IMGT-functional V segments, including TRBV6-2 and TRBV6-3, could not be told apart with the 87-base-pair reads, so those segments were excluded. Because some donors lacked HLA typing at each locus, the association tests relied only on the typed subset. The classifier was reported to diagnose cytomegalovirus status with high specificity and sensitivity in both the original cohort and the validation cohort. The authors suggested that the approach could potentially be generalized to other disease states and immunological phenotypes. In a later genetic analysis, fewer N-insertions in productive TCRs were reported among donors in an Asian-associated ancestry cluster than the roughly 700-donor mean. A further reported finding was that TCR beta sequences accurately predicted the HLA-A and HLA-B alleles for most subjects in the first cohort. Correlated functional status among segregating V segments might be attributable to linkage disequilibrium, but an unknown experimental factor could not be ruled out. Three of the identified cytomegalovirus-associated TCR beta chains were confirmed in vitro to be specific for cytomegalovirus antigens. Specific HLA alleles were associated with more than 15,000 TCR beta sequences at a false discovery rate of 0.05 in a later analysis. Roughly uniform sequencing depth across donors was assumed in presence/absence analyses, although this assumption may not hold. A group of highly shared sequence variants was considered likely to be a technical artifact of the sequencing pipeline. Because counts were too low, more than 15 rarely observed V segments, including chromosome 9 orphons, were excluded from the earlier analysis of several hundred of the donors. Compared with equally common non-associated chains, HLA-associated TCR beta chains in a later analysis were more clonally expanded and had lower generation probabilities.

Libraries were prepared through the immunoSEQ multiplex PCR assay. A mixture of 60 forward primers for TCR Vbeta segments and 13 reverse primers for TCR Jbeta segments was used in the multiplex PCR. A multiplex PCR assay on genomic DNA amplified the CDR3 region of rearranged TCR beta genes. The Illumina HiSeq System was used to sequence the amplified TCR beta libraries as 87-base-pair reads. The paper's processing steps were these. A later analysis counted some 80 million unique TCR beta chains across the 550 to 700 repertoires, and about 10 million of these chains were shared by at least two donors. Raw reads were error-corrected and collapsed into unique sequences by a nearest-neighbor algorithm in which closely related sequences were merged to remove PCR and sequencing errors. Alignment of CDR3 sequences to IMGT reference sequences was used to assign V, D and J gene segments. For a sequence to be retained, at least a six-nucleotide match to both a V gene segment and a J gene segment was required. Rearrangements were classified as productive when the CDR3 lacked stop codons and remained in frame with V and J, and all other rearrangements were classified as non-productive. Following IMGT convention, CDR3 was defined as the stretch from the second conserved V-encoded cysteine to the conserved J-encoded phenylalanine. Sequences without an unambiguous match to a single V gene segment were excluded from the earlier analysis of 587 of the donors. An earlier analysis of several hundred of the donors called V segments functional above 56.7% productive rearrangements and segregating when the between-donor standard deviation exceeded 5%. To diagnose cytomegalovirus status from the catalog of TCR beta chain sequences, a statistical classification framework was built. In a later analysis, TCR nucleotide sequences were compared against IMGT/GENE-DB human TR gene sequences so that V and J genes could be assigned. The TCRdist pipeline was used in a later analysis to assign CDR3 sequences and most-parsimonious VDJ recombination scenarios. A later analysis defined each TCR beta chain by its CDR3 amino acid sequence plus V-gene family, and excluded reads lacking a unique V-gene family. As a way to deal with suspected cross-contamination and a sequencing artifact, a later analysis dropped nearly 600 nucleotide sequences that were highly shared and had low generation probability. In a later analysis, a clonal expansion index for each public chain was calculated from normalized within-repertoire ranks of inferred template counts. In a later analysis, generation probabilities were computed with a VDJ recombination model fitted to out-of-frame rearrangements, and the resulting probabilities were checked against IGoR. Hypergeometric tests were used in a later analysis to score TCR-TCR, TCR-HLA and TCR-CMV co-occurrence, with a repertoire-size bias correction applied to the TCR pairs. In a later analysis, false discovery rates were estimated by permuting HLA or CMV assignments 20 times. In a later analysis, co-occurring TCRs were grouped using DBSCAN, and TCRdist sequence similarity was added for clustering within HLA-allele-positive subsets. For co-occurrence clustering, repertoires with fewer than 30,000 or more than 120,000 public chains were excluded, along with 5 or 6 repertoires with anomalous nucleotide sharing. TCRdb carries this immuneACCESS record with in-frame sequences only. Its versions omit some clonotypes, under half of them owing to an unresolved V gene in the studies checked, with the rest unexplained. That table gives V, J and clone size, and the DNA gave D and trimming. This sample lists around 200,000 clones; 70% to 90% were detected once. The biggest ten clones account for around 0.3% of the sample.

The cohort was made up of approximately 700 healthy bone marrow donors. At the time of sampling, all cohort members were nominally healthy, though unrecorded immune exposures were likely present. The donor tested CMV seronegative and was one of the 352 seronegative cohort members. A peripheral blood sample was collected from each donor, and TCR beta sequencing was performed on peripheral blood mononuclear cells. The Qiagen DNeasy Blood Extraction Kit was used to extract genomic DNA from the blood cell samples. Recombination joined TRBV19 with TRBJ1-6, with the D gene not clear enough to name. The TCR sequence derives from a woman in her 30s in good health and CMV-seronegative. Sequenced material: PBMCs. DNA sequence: TGTGCCAGTAGAAAGGACTGGAATTCACCCCTCCACTTT. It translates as CASRKDWNSPLHF.